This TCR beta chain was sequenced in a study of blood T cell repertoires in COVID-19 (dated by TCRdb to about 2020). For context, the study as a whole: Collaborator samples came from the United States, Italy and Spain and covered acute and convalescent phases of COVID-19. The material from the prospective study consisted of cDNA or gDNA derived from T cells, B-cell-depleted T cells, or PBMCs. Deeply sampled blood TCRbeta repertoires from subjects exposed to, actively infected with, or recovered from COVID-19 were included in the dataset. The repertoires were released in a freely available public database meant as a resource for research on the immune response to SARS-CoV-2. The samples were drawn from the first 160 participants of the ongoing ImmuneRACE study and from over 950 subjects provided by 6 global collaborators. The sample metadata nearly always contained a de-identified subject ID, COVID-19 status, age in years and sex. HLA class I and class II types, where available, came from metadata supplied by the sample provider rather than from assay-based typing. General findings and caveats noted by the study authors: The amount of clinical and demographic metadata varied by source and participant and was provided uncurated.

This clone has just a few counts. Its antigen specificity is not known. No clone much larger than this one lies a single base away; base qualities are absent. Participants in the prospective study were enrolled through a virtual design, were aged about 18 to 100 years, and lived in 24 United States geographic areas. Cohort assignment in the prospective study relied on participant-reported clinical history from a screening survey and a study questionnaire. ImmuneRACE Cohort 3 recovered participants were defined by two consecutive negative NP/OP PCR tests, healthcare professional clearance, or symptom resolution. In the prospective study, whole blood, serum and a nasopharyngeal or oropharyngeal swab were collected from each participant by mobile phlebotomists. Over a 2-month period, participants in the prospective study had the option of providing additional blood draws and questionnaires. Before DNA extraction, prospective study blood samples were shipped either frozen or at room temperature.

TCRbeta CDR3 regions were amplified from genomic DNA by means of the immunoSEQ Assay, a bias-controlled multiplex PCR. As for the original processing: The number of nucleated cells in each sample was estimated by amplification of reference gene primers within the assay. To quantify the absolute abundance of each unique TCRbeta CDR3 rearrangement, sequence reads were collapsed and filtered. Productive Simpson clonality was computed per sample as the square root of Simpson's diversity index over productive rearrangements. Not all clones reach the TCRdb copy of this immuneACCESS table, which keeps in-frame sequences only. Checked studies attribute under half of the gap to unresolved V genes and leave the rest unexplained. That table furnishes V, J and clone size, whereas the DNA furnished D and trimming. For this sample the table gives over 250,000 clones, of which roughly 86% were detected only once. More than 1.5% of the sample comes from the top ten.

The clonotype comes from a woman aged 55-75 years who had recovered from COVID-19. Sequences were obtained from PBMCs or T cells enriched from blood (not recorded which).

The DNA sequence is as follows: TGTGCCAGCAGTTCGGTTCGGGCTAGCGGGAGCTATGAGCAGTTCTTC. Its translation is CASSSVRASGSYEQFF. The chain is assembled from TRBV6-2 or TRBV6-3 and TRBJ2-1; 10 middle bases align to TRBD2. The CDR3, from cysteine to phenylalanine, totals 16 residues. This entry keeps only the CDR3 DNA: 48 bases, framed from base 1. CDR1 and CDR2 were assigned from the germline V gene as MNHEY and SVGEGT. At the junction V is shortened by 4 bases and J by 8 bases; bases outside the gene matches: 11.